Listed below are T cell receptor beta chains from one sample, sequenced in a study of CD8 T cells in ankylosing spondylitis. TCRdb re-called the 5' RACE reads through MiXCR, storing one row per CDR3 protein. Counted here are under 200,000 distinct CDR3 sequences, around a tenth occurring once; the ten biggest clones make up roughly 28%. Sequencing input: blood, either unsorted or a sorted T cell fraction (not recorded which). The receptors were sampled from a male donor with ankylosing spondylitis or in good health (not recorded which). Each CDR3 is given with its conserved first and last residue. Fields, in order: clone size, D gene, J gene, V gene, CDR3 protein, CDR3 DNA. D genes are given only for firm matches. Size values are once, few and many counts, or a class for expanded clones, and some rows have none.

many TRBD1 TRBJ1-2 TRBV20-1 CSARGGQGNYGYTF TGCAGTGCTAGAGGGGGACAGGGTAACTATGGCTACACCTTC
. . TRBJ1-3 TRBV6-1 CASRQGLQGNTIYF TGTGCCAGCAGACAGGGTTTGCAAGGAAACACCATATATTTT
many TRBD1 TRBJ2-2 TRBV29-1 CSVEKQGADTGELFF TGCAGCGTTGAAAAGCAGGGGGCCGACACCGGGGAGCTGTTTTTT
. TRBD1 TRBJ1-5 TRBV20-1 CSARPGQGYTPQHF TGCAGTGCTAGACCTGGACAGGGCTATACGCCCCAGCATTTT
many . TRBJ2-7 TRBV20-1 CSARVAGVNEQYF TGCAGTGCTAGAGTGGCAGGGGTTAACGAGCAGTACTTC
many . TRBJ1-5 TRBV3-1 CASSQDNSNQPQHF TGTGCCAGCAGCCAAGATAATAGCAATCAGCCCCAGCATTTT
many . TRBJ1-1 TRBV14 CASSQDNTEAFF TGTGCCAGCAGCCAGGATAACACTGAAGCTTTCTTT
. TRBD2 TRBJ2-1 TRBV11-3 CASSLRLAGRENEQFF TGTGCCAGCAGCCTAAGACTAGCGGGACGGGAAAATGAGCAGTTCTTC
. TRBD1 TRBJ2-7 TRBV7-2 CASSSSGTGPYEQYF TGTGCCAGCAGCTCGTCCGGGACAGGGCCCTACGAGCAGTACTTC
many . TRBJ1-3 TRBV5-1 CASSPNAVSGNTIYF TGCGCCAGCAGCCCCAACGCTGTCTCTGGAAACACCATATATTTT
. . TRBJ1-5 TRBV5-1 CASSPLGTREPQHF TGCGCCAGCAGCCCTTTAGGGACGCGGGAGCCCCAGCATTTT
many . TRBJ1-5 TRBV12-3/TRBV12-4 CASSFGSGNQPQHF TGTGCCAGCAGTTTTGGGTCAGGCAATCAGCCCCAGCATTTT
many TRBD2 TRBJ2-3 TRBV12-3/TRBV12-4 CASSVSGRASPFTDTQYF TGTGCCAGCAGTGTGAGCGGGAGGGCCTCTCCTTTCACAGATACGCAGTATTTT
many . TRBJ2-7 TRBV15 CATSRETSGTYEQYF TGTGCCACCAGCAGAGAAACCTCTGGAACCTACGAGCAGTACTTC
many . TRBJ2-1 TRBV4-3 CASSQEAGPRYNEQFF TGCGCCAGCAGCCAAGAAGCCGGCCCAAGATACAATGAGCAGTTCTTC
many . TRBJ2-2 TRBV6-1 CASSPAGQFELFF TGTGCCAGCAGCCCCGCGGGACAGTTTGAGCTGTTTTTT
many . TRBJ1-4 TRBV2 CANRLGTNEKLFF TGTGCCAACCGTTTAGGAACTAATGAAAAACTGTTTTTT
many . TRBJ2-2 TRBV20-1 CSARAANTGELFF TGCAGTGCTAGAGCTGCGAACACCGGGGAGCTGTTTTTT
many . TRBJ2-7 TRBV20-1 CSGRPRNSYEQYF TGCAGCGGCCGCCCCCGGAACTCCTACGAGCAGTACTTC
many . TRBJ2-7 TRBV5-1 CASSLGDTRAYEQYF TGCGCCAGCAGCTTGGGGGACACCAGGGCCTACGAGCAGTACTTC
. . TRBJ1-4 TRBV7-2 CASSLGINRVKSEKLFF TGTGCCAGCAGCTTAGGGATAAACAGGGTAAAGAGTGAAAAACTGTTTTTT
many TRBD2 TRBJ2-7 TRBV7-6 CASAPLAGLTYEQYF TGTGCCAGCGCCCCACTAGCGGGACTAACCTACGAGCAGTACTTC
many TRBD1 TRBJ1-5 TRBV20-1 CSARARGELWNQPQHF TGCAGTGCTAGAGCCAGGGGGGAGTTATGGAATCAGCCCCAGCATTTT
. . TRBJ2-2 TRBV11-2 CASSRGSAGELFF TGTGCCAGCAGCCGAGGGAGCGCCGGGGAGCTGTTTTTT
many . TRBJ1-4 TRBV29-1 CTIRRAGEEKLFF TGCACCATCCGCCGGGCTGGCGAGGAAAAACTGTTTTTT
many . TRBJ2-6 TRBV27 CASRSPSSGANVLTF TGTGCCAGCCGATCACCATCCTCTGGGGCCAACGTCCTGACTTTC
. TRBD2 TRBJ2-3 TRBV20-1 CSARASGRADTQYF TGCAGTGCTAGGGCTAGCGGGAGAGCAGATACGCAGTATTTT
many TRBD1 TRBJ1-5 TRBV2 CASNTGAVDQPQHF TGTGCCAGCAACACAGGGGCGGTTGATCAGCCCCAGCATTTT
many . TRBJ1-2 TRBV5-1 CASSSSSGVDGYTF TGCGCCAGCAGCTCATCTTCAGGGGTGGATGGCTACACCTTC